Described below is a single T cell receptor (beta chain) sequence and its context. One end of the junction varies from germline; a read error may be responsible. Germline values: CDR1 LNHDA, CDR2 SQIVND (reference sequence). The CDR3 sequence is 16 residues long. Authors' analysis steps: Reference gene primer amplification yielded estimated nucleated cell counts. Clones were sequenced by immunoSEQ multiplex PCR, and TCRdb holds only the in-frame ones, with some missing. D and trimming come from the DNA, and the V and J calls and clone size come from that table. The sample has over 80,000 clones; roughly nine tenths are singletons. The data belong to a study of blood T cell repertoires in COVID-19. Study information: The study drew acute and convalescent COVID-19 samples from the United States, Italy and Spain. PBMCs, B-cell-depleted T cells, or T cells provided the cDNA or gDNA that made up the material.

V gene TRBV19 combines with J gene TRBJ1-5; the D gene is possibly TRBD1 (5 bases). The receptor comes from a man in his fifties with acute or convalescent COVID-19. The specimen was peripheral blood. Written as DNA, the CDR3 is TGTGCCAGTAGTATAGATGGGTGGCAGGACAATGAGCCCCAGCATTTT. This sequence encodes CASSIDGWQDNEPQHF. The full variable domain, completed using reference TRBV19 and TRBJ1-5, is DGGITQSPKYLFRKEGQNVTLSCEQNLNHDAMYWYRQDPGQGLRLIYYSQIVNDFQKGDIAEGYSVSREKKESFPLTVTSAQKNPTAFYLCASSIDGWQDNEPQHFGDGTRLSIL.